Below, 23 T cell receptor beta chains from the same sample are listed, as sequenced in a study of OX40 agonist ivuxolimab in advanced cancers. Assay: immunoSEQ multiplex PCR; the TCRdb copy retains only in-frame clones and omits some. In the table there are roughly 87,000 clones, roughly 88% of which are singletons. The sample was CD4+ or CD8+ T cells sorted from blood, taken in a trial of the OX40 agonist ivuxolimab. The receptor set was obtained from an adult with an advanced solid tumor such as melanoma, head and neck, liver or kidney cancer.

The rearrangement links TRBV29-1 to TRBJ2-1; 8 nucleotides line up with TRBD1. Germline CDR1 reads SQVTM; CDR2 reads ANQGSEA. V was clipped by 0 bases and J by 6 bases; unmatched bases: 7. CDR3 length: 15 amino acids. CDR3 DNA: TGCAGCGTTGAAGATCGGGGCAGGGGGCGCAATGAGCAGTTCTTC. Its protein product is CSVEDRGRGRNEQFF.

This clone is a singleton in its sample. The chain links TRBV2 to TRBJ1-4; a possible D gene is TRBD1 (5 bases). Germline-derived CDR1 and CDR2 are SNHLY and FYNNEI. The V and J ends lost 7 bases and 4 bases respectively, with 7 bases between them. The CDR3 is 12 amino acids. The CDR3 is CASKRGNEKLFF. The CDR3 DNA is TGTGCCAGCAAGAGGGGTAATGAAAAACTGTTTTTT.

The chain couples TRBV18 to TRBJ1-2; D is uncertain. The CDR3 contains 14 residues. From germline, CDR1 is KGHSH and CDR2 LQKENI. Deletions cut 0 bases from V and 2 bases from J, with 7 bases between. In DNA, the CDR3 is TGTGCCAGCTCACCACCCTCCGGGAACTATGGCTACACCTTC. Translating gives CASSPPSGNYGYTF. Complete variable domain (other parts from reference TRBV18 and TRBJ1-2): NAGVMQNPRHLVRRRGQEARLRCSPMKGHSHVYWYRQLPEEGLKFMVYLQKENIIDESGMPKERFSAEFPKEGPSILRIQQVVRGDSAAYFCASSPPSGNYGYTFGSGTRLTVV.

This clone was recorded once. This sample includes further DNA sequences coding for the same CDR3. The chain has TRBV30 and TRBJ1-3; D ambiguous. Germline CDR1 and CDR2: GTSNPN and SVGIG (reference sequence). Trimming pared 4 bases from V and 1 base from J, leaving 5 bases between. This CDR3 contains 12 residues. The CDR3 protein is CAWTRSGNTIYF. Here the CDR3 DNA reads TGTGCCTGGACCAGATCTGGAAACACCATATATTTT.

The chain links TRBV18 to TRBJ2-3; TRBD2 aligns across 8 bases. V shed 3 bases and J 4 bases; nucleotides not matched to a gene: 9. Germline V lookup: CDR1 KGHSH, CDR2 LQKENI. The CDR3 is 16 residues long. CDR3 coding DNA: TGTGCCAGCTCACCCCTTGGTAGCGGGAACGCAGATACGCAGTATTTT. Its protein product is CASSPLGSGNADTQYF.

This chain connects TRBV27 to TRBJ2-7; 12 bases map to TRBD2. The trim removed 6 bases at V and 4 bases at J, leaving 7 bases unmatched. The length of the CDR3 is 15 residues. Germline-derived CDR1 and CDR2 are MNHEY and SMNVEV (reference sequence). The DNA for the CDR3 is TGTGCCAGCAGGCGGACTAGCGGGGACCGGTACGAGCAGTACTTC. This encodes CASRRTSGDRYEQYF.

The chain has TRBV18 and TRBJ2-3; D gene ambiguous. The CDR3 is made up of 13 amino acids. Per the germline V gene, CDR1 is KGHSH and CDR2 is LQKENI. Trimming left V 6 bases short and J 4 bases short, with 11 bases between. The CDR3 bases are TGTGCCAGCTCCCCAAGGAGTGCAGATACGCAGTATTTT. Translated: CASSPRSADTQYF.

The chain has TRBV7-2 and TRBJ2-7, with D unresolved. This CDR3 comprises 14 residues. CDR1 and CDR2 from the germline V gene are SGHTA and FQGNSA. The V and J ends lost 0 bases and 6 bases respectively, with 12 bases between them. Here the CDR3 reads CASSLAVLGGEQYF. CDR3 DNA: TGTGCCAGCAGCTTAGCTGTCTTAGGTGGCGAGCAGTACTTC. The whole variable domain, remainder taken from reference TRBV7-2 and TRBJ2-7, is GAGVSQSPSNKVTEKGKDVELRCDPISGHTALYWYRQSLGQGLEFLIYFQGNSAPDKSGLPSDRFSAERTGGSVSTLTIQRTQQEDSAVYLCASSLAVLGGEQYFGPGTRLTVT.

The V gene is TRBV5-1, the J gene TRBJ1-1; D uncertain. In germline, CDR1 is SGHRS, CDR2 YFSETQ. There are 14 residues in the CDR3. V lost 4 bases to trimming and J lost 7 bases, with 17 bases between them. This CDR3 reads CASSHGVRDFEAFF. Written as DNA, the CDR3 is TGCGCCAGCAGCCATGGGGTTCGTGACTTTGAAGCTTTCTTT.

To note about this clone: The same CDR3 also results from other DNA sequences found in this sample. CDR3 protein: CASSSLGGGTDTQYF. In DNA, the CDR3 is TGTGCCAGCAGCTCCCTCGGGGGGGGAACAGATACGCAGTATTTT. The gene calls are TRBV11-2 and TRBJ2-3; 8 bases are shared with TRBD2. The CDR3 spans 15 residues. The germline V gene has CDR1 SGHAT and CDR2 FQNNGV. V lost 4 bases, J lost 3 bases, and 6 bases stayed unmatched.

The chain is built from TRBV5-1 and TRBJ1-6; 10 bases agree with TRBD1. Germline V CDR1 and CDR2: SGHRS, YFSETQ. V lost 1 base to trimming and J lost 10 bases; unmatched junction nucleotides: 5. This CDR3 is 15 amino acids long. The CDR3 spells CASSLSGTGESPLHF. The CDR3 DNA sequence: TGCGCCAGCAGCTTGAGCGGGACAGGGGAGTCACCCCTCCACTTT. The variable domain in full, completed from reference TRBV5-1 and TRBJ1-6, reads KAGVTQTPRYLIKTRGQQVTLSCSPISGHRSVSWYQQTPGQGLQFLFEYFSETQRNKGNFPGRFSGRQFSNSRSEMNVSTLELGDSALYLCASSLSGTGESPLHFGNGTRLTVT.

This chain uses TRBV2 with TRBJ2-5; no reliable D call. The CDR3 extends over 14 amino acids. Trimming removed 5 bases at V and 2 bases at J, with 12 bases between. Germline V CDR1 and CDR2: SNHLY, FYNNEI. The CDR3 here is CASSRNTAQETQYF. The CDR3 nucleotides read TGTGCCAGCAGTCGTAACACCGCACAAGAGACCCAGTACTTC.

This clone was detected once. V is TRBV27 and J is TRBJ2-2, with TRBD1 matching over 7 bases. With 6 bases clipped from V and 4 bases from J, the junction kept 11 bases outside the gene matches. Germline V CDR1 and CDR2: MNHEY, SMNVEV (reference sequence). The CDR3 loop spans 16 amino acids. The CDR3 sequence is CASSSYPTGTTGELFF. Here the CDR3 DNA reads TGTGCCAGCAGCTCTTACCCGACAGGGACCACCGGGGAGCTGTTTTTT.

The rearrangement links TRBV6-6 to TRBJ1-4; D not certain. The CDR3 length is 14 residues. Per the germline V gene, CDR1 is MNHNY and CDR2 is SVGAGI (reference sequence). V was cut by 3 bases and J by 6 bases, with 11 bases left in between. CDR3 sequence reads: CASSYGALDEKLFF. In nucleotides, the CDR3 is TGTGCCAGCAGTTATGGTGCGCTGGATGAAAAACTGTTTTTT.

This clone appeared once. The J gene is TRBJ2-2, the V gene TRBV6-1, with D possibly matching TRBD1 (7 bases). Germline values: CDR1 MNHNS, CDR2 SASEGT. This CDR3 comprises 16 residues. Between the trimmed V and J ends, which lost 2 bases and 4 bases, there was a span of 14 bases. The DNA for the CDR3 is TGTGCCAGCAGTGAACAAGCAGGGGGGTCCACCGGGGAGCTGTTTTTT. Its translation: CASSEQAGGSTGELFF.

The CDR3 DNA reads as TGCGCCAGCAGCCGACTTAAGGGGACAGAACAAGAGACCCAGTACTTC. Encoded protein: CASSRLKGTEQETQYF. The chain recombines TRBV5-1 with TRBJ2-5, with 7 bases identical to TRBD1. This CDR3 region has 16 residues. The junction had 11 bases not matched to a gene; V was cut back by 4 bases and J by 2 bases. Per germline, CDR1 SGHRS and CDR2 YFSETQ.

The chain is built from TRBV14 and TRBJ1-2; D unclear. The CDR3 has 12 amino acids. Germline V lookup: CDR1 SGHDN, CDR2 FVKESK. Between the trimmed V and J ends, which lost 4 bases and 4 bases, there was a span of 7 bases. The CDR3 is CASSPTAYGYTF. The CDR3 DNA is TGTGCCAGCAGCCCCACAGCCTATGGCTACACCTTC.

J is TRBJ2-1 and V is TRBV14; weak D call: TRBD1 (5 bases). The length of the CDR3 is 13 residues. Germline V gives CDR1 SGHDN, CDR2 FVKESK. The germline V and J ends were trimmed by 3 bases and 3 bases, with 6 bases remaining between them. The CDR3 nucleotides are TGTGCCAGCAGCCAGGGGCGCTACAATGAGCAGTTCTTC. This translates into CASSQGRYNEQFF.

The V and J genes are TRBV28 and TRBJ2-7, with a tentative D call TRBD1 (5 bases). V was trimmed by 3 bases and J by 4 bases, leaving 13 bases between them. The CDR3 length is 14 residues. CDR1 is MDHEN and CDR2 is SYDVKM in the germline V gene. The CDR3 region is CASSFAGRKYEQYF. The CDR3 DNA is TGTGCCAGCAGTTTTGCAGGGCGAAAATACGAGCAGTACTTC.

This chain joins TRBV6-5 and TRBJ1-2; the D gene is possibly TRBD1 (6 bases). With 8 bases removed from V and 4 bases from J, the gap between germline ends came to 14 bases. This CDR3 contains 13 residues. Germline lookup yields CDR1 MNHEY and CDR2 SVGAGI. CDR3 nucleotides: TGTGCCAGCTCCTTACAGGGAACCTATGGCTACACCTTC. It translates to CASSLQGTYGYTF.

The J gene is TRBJ2-3, the V gene TRBV5-4; D possibly corresponds to TRBD2 (5 bases). The CDR3 runs to 14 residues. Germline V gene data show CDR1 as SGHNT and CDR2 as YYREEE (reference sequence). Trimming took off 3 bases at V and 3 bases at J, with 11 bases between the two ends. In DNA form, the CDR3 reads TGTGCCAGCAGCTCTCCAACTAGTACAGATACGCAGTATTTT. Translating it yields CASSSPTSTDTQYF.

The CDR3 DNA reads TGTGCCACGAAACAGGTTCCCGAGGGCTACACCTTC. The encoded protein is CATKQVPEGYTF. This chain connects TRBV28 to TRBJ1-2, with D perhaps matching TRBD1 (5 bases). There are 12 residues in the CDR3. Looked up from germline, CDR1 is MDHEN and CDR2 is SYDVKM. The V end lost 10 bases, the J end lost 8 bases, and 17 bases lay between the germline ends.

The rearrangement links TRBV5-1 to TRBJ2-2, with 9 bases lining up with TRBD1. This CDR3 is 16 amino acids long. Germline assignment: CDR1 SGHRS and CDR2 YFSETQ. With 4 bases clipped from V and 7 bases from J, the junction kept 11 bases outside the gene matches. CDR3 DNA sequence: TGCGCCAGCAGCCCTATCACACAGGGGGCGGACGGGGAGCTGTTTTTT. It translates to CASSPITQGADGELFF.